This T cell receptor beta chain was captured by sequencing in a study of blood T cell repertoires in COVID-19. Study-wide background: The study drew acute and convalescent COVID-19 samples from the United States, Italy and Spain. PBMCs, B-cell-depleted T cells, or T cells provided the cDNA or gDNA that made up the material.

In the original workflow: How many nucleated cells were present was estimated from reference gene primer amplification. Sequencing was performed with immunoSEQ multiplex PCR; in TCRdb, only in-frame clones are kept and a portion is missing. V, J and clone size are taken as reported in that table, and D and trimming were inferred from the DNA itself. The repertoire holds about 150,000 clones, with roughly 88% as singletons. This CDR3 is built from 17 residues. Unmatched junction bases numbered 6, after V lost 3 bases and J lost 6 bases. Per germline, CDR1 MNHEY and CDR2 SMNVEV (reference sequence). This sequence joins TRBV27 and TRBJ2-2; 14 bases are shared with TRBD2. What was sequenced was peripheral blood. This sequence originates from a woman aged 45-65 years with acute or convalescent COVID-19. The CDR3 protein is CASSFSGTSGSPGELFF. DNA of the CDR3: TGTGCCAGCAGTTTCTCCGGGACTAGCGGGAGCCCCGGGGAGCTGTTTTTT.